This T cell receptor (beta chain) was documented in a study of naive and memory T cell subsets. TCR cDNA received a 3' ligated oligonucleotide that carried a UMI. Reverse transcription used DNase-treated unsorted total RNA, aiming for 1 to 1000 ng. This clonotype has more than one count but fewer than ten. Four PCR rounds used nested alpha and beta constant region primers plus the SP2 primer. TCRdb reprocessed the 5' RACE reads via MiXCR and lists one record per CDR3 protein. This repertoire shows about 62,000 distinct CDR3 sequences, 8% to 9% found once; its top ten account for around 21%. This clonotype was sampled from a female donor in good health.

The CDR3 DNA reads as TGCAGTGCTAGAGTTGGCGGGGGGCAGACCCAGTACTTC. Amino acids: CSARVGGGQTQYF. V and J are TRBV20-1 and TRBJ2-5, with 8 positions matching TRBD2. This CDR3 has 13 residues. V was clipped by 1 base and J by 6 bases; unmatched bases: 4. Looked up from germline, CDR1 is DFQATT and CDR2 is SNEGSKA (reference sequence).